This TCR beta chain was retrieved from a study of response to subunit inactivated influenza vaccine. Broader study findings: New T cells are recruited in small numbers by each seasonal influenza vaccination, according to the authors' suggestion.

The sample holds a few counts of this clonotype. What it binds is not known. Each CDR3 protein gets one entry after TCRdb re-called the RT-PCR reads with MiXCR. The data hold some 850,000 distinct CDR3 sequences, with roughly 20% observed a single time. The source was PBMCs from blood, collected more than 4 days after vaccination. The receptor was derived from a man aged 45-65 years who received an inactivated influenza vaccine.

The CDR3: CASSLAGGSKETQYF. The CDR3 nucleotides are TGTGCCAGCAGTTTAGCGGGAGGCAGTAAAGAGACCCAGTACTTC. The chain recombines TRBV28 with TRBJ2-5, with TRBD2 identical over 8 bases. The CDR3 covers 15 residues. With V trimmed by 2 bases and J by 3 bases, 5 bases remained unmatched. Germline assignment: CDR1 MDHEN and CDR2 SYDVKM. The whole variable domain, filled in from reference TRBV28 and TRBJ2-5, reads DVKVTQSSRYLVKRTGEKVFLECVQDMDHENMFWYRQDPGLGLRLIYFSYDVKMKEKGDIPEGYSVSREKKERFSLILESASTNQTSMYLCASSLAGGSKETQYFGPGTRLLVL.